This TCR beta chain was identified in a study of cytomegalovirus exposure and HLA in healthy donors. Broader study findings: In a later analysis, TCR beta V- and J-gene trimming showed a link to a missense DCLRE1C variant. Follow-up analysis found HLA locus-dependent TCR association rates, highest for DRB1 and lowest for HLA-C. Across donors, most TCRs were seen rarely, yet some public ones were widespread. Sequencing depth roughly uniform across donors was assumed in presence/absence analyses.

CDR3 size: 16 residues. V lost 5 bases and J lost 0; bases outside the gene matches: 7. CDR1 and CDR2 from the germline V gene are MDHEN and SYDVKM. In the PCR, 60 Vbeta and 13 Jbeta primers were used. This table comes from immunoSEQ multiplex PCR, and its TCRdb copy is limited to in-frame clones, with some not included. The sample shows 130,000 to 150,000 clones, around 9.6% of them seen only once. In regard to this clone: The antigen remains unidentified.

The source material was PBMCs. The clonotype comes from a male donor in good health and CMV-seronegative. The chain couples TRBV28 to TRBJ2-4; TRBD1 matches 7 bases. This chain's CDR3 is CASSPQTGLAKNIQYF. For the CDR3, the DNA is TGTGCCAGCAGTCCTCAGACAGGGCTAGCCAAAAACATTCAGTACTTC.